This record looks at one TCR beta chain sequence and its context. The sample is drawn from a study of lymphopenia after photon versus proton radiotherapy. Repertoires were generated with immunoSEQ multiplex PCR, while TCRdb's copy carries only in-frame clones and drops some. This table holds about 55,000 clones, roughly 83% found once. The CDR3 spans 15 residues. The V gene's germline CDR1 is LGHNA and CDR2 YNFKEQ. V dropped 0 bases and J dropped 2 bases, with 11 bases sitting between them. The rearrangement uses TRBV4-2 and TRBJ2-7, with D perhaps matching TRBD2 (6 bases). The sequenced sample was peripheral blood, obtained from a patient treated with proton-based radiotherapy. This clonotype was obtained from a man between 60 and 75 years old with pancreatic cancer. The CDR3 region has the DNA TGTGCCAGCAGCCAAGATCGAAGCGGGCCCTACGAGCAGTACTTC. Amino acid sequence: CASSQDRSGPYEQYF.